The clone carrying this TCR beta chain was seen a few times. Sequencing targeted expressed TCRB transcripts, as all isolated RNA had been reverse transcribed. Repertoires were generated with immunoSEQ multiplex PCR, while TCRdb's copy carries only in-frame clones and drops some. The table records a few hundred thousand clones, about 19% of them present only once. The data were obtained in a study of beta chain features in type 1 diabetes. This sequence originates from a young woman in good health. Input material: naive CD4+ T cells from blood.

The CDR3 nucleotides read TGTGCCAGCAGCTCCCTTCGCACAGATACGCAGTATTTT. Amino acid sequence: CASSSLRTDTQYF. The J gene is TRBJ2-3, the V gene TRBV7-9, with unresolved D. Germline V lookup: CDR1 SEHNR, CDR2 FQNEAQ (reference sequence). This CDR3 has 13 amino acids. V lost 4 bases and J lost 1, with 6 bases in between.